Below, 10 T cell receptor beta chains from the same sample are listed, as sequenced in a study of T cells after yellow fever vaccination. TCRdb reprocessed the 5' RACE reads with MiXCR, giving one entry per CDR3 protein. The sample consists of about 75,000 distinct CDR3 sequences, around 7% of them appearing once. The sequencing used CD8+ T cells sorted from PBMCs, collected more than 8 days after the first yellow fever vaccination. These receptor sequences come from a man between 18 and 29 years old who received the YFV17D yellow fever vaccine.

This clonotype was found once. The chain carries TRBV30 and TRBJ1-1, with no clear D. Trimming pared 4 bases from V and 1 base from J, leaving 13 bases between. The CDR3 length is 14 residues. CDR1 and CDR2 from the germline V gene are GTSNPN and SVGIG (reference sequence). CDR3 coding DNA: TGTGCCTGGACCTTGGGTGGGTCGAACACTGAAGCTTTCTTT. Translated: CAWTLGGSNTEAFF.

The J gene is TRBJ1-4, the V gene TRBV27, with TRBD1 matching 10 bases. The CDR3 has 15 amino acids. Germline V gene lookup returns CDR1 MNHEY and CDR2 SMNVEV (reference sequence). J was trimmed by 11 bases and V by 6 bases; bases with no gene match: 12. CDR3: CASSPRDRGVRKLFF. The CDR3 coding sequence is TGTGCCAGCAGCCCCCGGGACAGGGGTGTTCGGAAACTGTTTTTT. Complete variable domain (other parts from reference TRBV27 and TRBJ1-4): EAQVTQNPRYLITVTGKKLTVTCSQNMNHEYMSWYRQDPGLGLRQIYYSMNVEVTDKGDVPEGYKVSRKEKRNFPLILESPSPNQTSLYFCASSPRDRGVRKLFFGSGTQLSVL.

This clonotype was observed a few times. This chain connects TRBV11-2 to TRBJ2-7; 7 bases are a match to TRBD1. Germline V CDR1 and CDR2: SGHAT, FQNNGV. The J segment lost 4 bases and the V segment lost 2 bases, leaving 5 bases of the junction unmatched. The CDR3 is 14 amino acids. The CDR3 loop is CASSLQGVHYEQYV. CDR3 DNA sequence: TGTGCCAGCAGCTTACAGGGGGTCCATTACGAGCAGTACGTC.

The J gene is TRBJ2-5, the V gene TRBV4-1; perhaps TRBD2 as D (5 bases). Trimming pared 1 base from V and 4 bases from J, leaving 16 bases between. CDR1 is MGHRA and CDR2 is YSYEKL in the germline V gene. CDR3 length: 16 residues. The CDR3: CASSQGLNGGIETQYF. As DNA, the CDR3 is TGCGCCAGCAGCCAAGGCCTCAACGGAGGAATAGAGACCCAGTACTTC.

This chain joins TRBV7-2 and TRBJ1-6; D is unresolved. The ends were cut back, 0 bases at V and 0 bases at J, with 9 bases in the middle. Germline V lookup: CDR1 SGHTA, CDR2 FQGNSA. This CDR3 spans 17 amino acids. Here the CDR3 reads CASSLASRSSYNSPLHF. In nucleotides, the CDR3 is TGTGCCAGCAGCTTAGCCTCTCGTAGCTCCTATAATTCACCCCTCCACTTT.

This clonotype was detected ten times or more. The chain uses TRBV29-1 and TRBJ2-5; TRBD1 is a possible D gene (6 bases). The CDR3 consists of 13 residues. Trimming removed 3 bases at V and 5 bases at J, with 13 bases between. Germline assignment: CDR1 SQVTM and CDR2 ANQGSEA. This CDR3 is CSVEQGTWETQYF. CDR3 bases: TGCAGCGTTGAGCAAGGGACATGGGAGACCCAGTACTTC.

In its sample, this clonotype was seen many times. The chain couples TRBV4-1 to TRBJ1-2, with D hard to call. V gave up 0 bases and J gave up 4 bases, with 15 bases separating them. In germline, CDR1 is MGHRA, CDR2 YSYEKL. The CDR3 extends over 16 amino acids. CDR3 DNA sequence: TGCGCCAGCAGCCAAGAGCCTCATGGGGAGATCTATGGCTACACCTTC. It is translated as CASSQEPHGEIYGYTF.

This clonotype was detected a few times. V and J are TRBV6-5 and TRBJ2-7; D not resolved. Trimming removed 4 bases from V and 6 bases from J, with 13 bases in between. This CDR3 has 13 amino acids. Germline V gene data show CDR1 as MNHEY and CDR2 as SVGAGI. In DNA, the CDR3 is TGTGCCAGCAGTTTCACCATAACCTCCGAGCAGTACTTC. Amino acid sequence: CASSFTITSEQYF.

There are a few counts of this clonotype. The CDR3 region is CASSDRIGGASSPLHF. The CDR3 bases are TGTGCCAGCAGCGACCGGATTGGGGGGGCCAGTTCACCCCTCCACTTT. J is TRBJ1-6 and V is TRBV7-9, with D possibly matching TRBD1 (6 bases). Germline V gene data show CDR1 as SEHNR and CDR2 as FQNEAQ (reference sequence). V was cut by 5 bases and J by 9 bases, with 20 bases left in between. The CDR3 consists of 16 residues.

This clonotype was seen ten or more times. The chain combines TRBV4-1 with TRBJ2-7; D gene uncertain. Trimming took 1 base from V and 0 from J, leaving 13 bases between them. Germline lookup yields CDR1 MGHRA and CDR2 YSYEKL. This CDR3 comprises 16 residues. In nucleotides, the CDR3 is TGCGCCAGCAGCCAAGTACGAGGTAAAAGCTCCTACGAGCAGTACTTC. Its protein product is CASSQVRGKSSYEQYF.